This T cell receptor (beta chain) comes out of a study of blood T cell repertoires in COVID-19. Background on the study: Sites across the United States, Italy and Spain contributed samples from acute and convalescent COVID-19. In each case, the material was cDNA or gDNA derived from T cells, B-cell-depleted T cells, or PBMCs.

Individuals drawn from 24 US areas were about 18 to 95 years old. Categorization into cohorts depended on clinical history that participants reported. Sequencing was performed with immunoSEQ multiplex PCR; in TCRdb, only in-frame clones are kept and a portion is missing. The repertoire holds 200,000 to 250,000 clones, 88% seen once, with around 2.7% in the top ten. The CDR3 consists of 17 residues. The germline V and J ends were trimmed by 2 bases and 0 bases, with 15 bases remaining between them. CDR1 and CDR2 (germline): LGHNT, FRNRAP. The receptor was derived from a woman aged 30 to 39 who had recovered from COVID-19. The sequenced sample consisted of PBMCs or T cells enriched from blood (not recorded which). V usage is TRBV12-5 and J usage is TRBJ2-3; the D gene is possibly TRBD1 (6 bases). This chain's CDR3 is CASGLRTRDISTDTQYF. DNA for the CDR3: TGTGCTAGTGGTTTGAGGACCCGGGACATTAGCACAGATACGCAGTATTTT.